This T cell receptor beta chain was observed in a study of shared clonotypes between healthy human individuals (dated by TCRdb to the early 2020s). For the study in its entirety: The cohort comprised two women and three men aged 18 to 49 years. To estimate repertoire size and how much clonotypes are shared between individuals, the study performed deep sequencing of blood TCR repertoires from five healthy adults. Different laboratories and diverse techniques were used to prepare libraries and sequence TCR repertoires, to increase sequencing depth and limit assay-specific biases. Per donor, three plates each were used for CD4 naive and CD4 memory, two for CD8 naive, and one for CD8 memory. Leukapheresis yielded between about 0.8 and 9.5 billion PBMCs per donor.

The research as a whole found: Compared with non-shared clonotypes, clonotypes shared by all four sorted-subset donors had higher generation probabilities. Sharing across several donors was observed for about 5% of naive CD4, 3.5% of naive CD8, around 2.5% of memory CD4, and about 0.39% of memory CD8 clonotypes. The genetic and exposure-history diversity represented was limited by the small number of donors. Pairwise subsampling led to the expectation that sequencing depth would affect the degree of clonotype sharing among donors. Incomplete sequencing was indicated by rarefaction of sorted-subset datasets, despite the large sequencing depth. Sampling was limited to blood, and TCR repertoires in tissue likely differ from TCR repertoires in blood. Naive subsets generally had larger estimated clonotype richness than memory subsets.

Note on this clone: Its target antigen remains unknown. Base qualities are not at hand, and no much larger clone is one base apart.

Using the deep immunoSEQ assay, multiplex PCR amplified TCR CDR3 regions from genomic DNA. Extracted genomic DNA from each cell subset was distributed evenly across all wells of several immunoSEQ 96-well plates, and each plate was treated as a replicate. Each replicate PCR for sorted subsets received 200 ng genomic DNA, equal to tens of thousands of T cell genomes. Purified libraries were measured with a Qubit 3.0 fluorometer, size-checked on a Bioanalyzer 2100, and measured again with the KAPA Library Quantification kit. Each immunoSEQ 96-well plate was sequenced on its own single-read 150-cycle Illumina NextSeq 550 flow cell. The published analysis was carried out like this. The immunoSEQ output contained only junctional sequences without quality scores, so filtering could not match that applied to full-length reads. To assign V/J genes and CDR3, sequences were annotated using PyIR, a Python wrapper for IgBLAST v1.9, with IMGT germline references. Any read was removed if the V/J assignment was weak (E-value above 1e-6), the CDR3 was missing, or the read contained stop codons, out-of-frame junctions, or ambiguous translated residues. V3J clonotypes were defined as sequences sharing the same inferred V gene, J gene, and CDR3 amino acid sequence. The percentage overlap between two repertoires was calculated by dividing the number of shared unique clonotypes by the size of the smaller repertoire. Repertoire richness was assessed with RTK rarefaction, the Chao1 estimator, and Recon v2.1 estimates of unobserved clonotypes. Generation probabilities for all TCRbeta clonotypes obtained by the gDNA method from several donors were computed using OLGA. TCRdb carries this immuneACCESS record with in-frame sequences only. Its versions omit some clonotypes, under half of them owing to an unresolved V gene in the studies checked, with the rest unexplained. V and J calls and clone size come straight from that table; D and trimming were deduced from the DNA. The sample contains about 2.1 million clones, around 93% of them found a single time. More than 1.5% of the sample belongs to the ten largest clones.

CD8 naive samples were obtained by positive selection for CCR7 among CD45RO-negative cells, yielding a CD45RA+CCR7+ population from which TemRA cells were excluded. Healthy HIV-negative adults with no recently reported acute infections or vaccinations were included as donors. Only Caucasian adults living in Nashville, Tennessee, USA were represented among the donors. Blood was collected by leukapheresis, and PBMCs were isolated by Ficoll-Histopaque density gradient centrifugation and then cryopreserved in liquid nitrogen vapor phase. Purity and quantity of every magnetically sorted T cell population were checked by analytical flow cytometry. From each sorted fraction, genomic DNA was isolated and quantified by UV absorbance on a Nanodrop 2000c. The sequenced sample was naive CD8+ T cells from PBMCs. Interpreted using the paper, the cell subset or site label stands for: CD45RA+CCR7+. This receptor was taken from a man younger than 35 in good health. Some clones in this sample may be carry-over from other donors' samples.

In nucleotide form, the sequence is TGTGCCAGCAGTGTTTCAGACATCTCTGGAAACACCATATATTTT. Translation gives CASSVSDISGNTIYF. Recombination connected TRBV2 to TRBJ1-3; no D gene call is confident. The germline V gene provides CDR1 SNHLY and CDR2 FYNNEI. From its cysteine to its phenylalanine, the CDR3 spans 15 amino acids. Only the CDR3 DNA is retained, 45 bases long and in frame from the first base. V and J lose 4 bases and 0 bases, and a span of 10 bases separates them.